Listed below are T cell receptor beta chains from one sample, sequenced in a study of cytomegalovirus exposure and HLA in healthy donors. Sequenced by immunoSEQ multiplex PCR; TCRdb stores in-frame clones only, minus some. The repertoire holds under 200,000 clones, with roughly nine tenths as singletons. Specimen: PBMCs. These receptors all stem from a woman younger than 35 in good health and CMV-seropositive. Both conserved end residues are part of each CDR3. Fields, in order: clone size, V gene, D gene, J gene, CDR3 DNA, CDR3 protein. A D gene is named only where the DNA matches it firmly. For some rows the clone size is stated as once, few or many, or as a class when expanded; others skip it.

abundance: NA
v_gene: TRBV19
d_gene: TRBD2
j_gene: TRBJ2-1
CDR3nt: TGTGCCAGTTTACTAGCGGGAGGAAAAGTTGATGAGCAGTTCTTC
CDR3aa: CASLLAGGKVDEQFF

abundance: NA
v_gene: TRBV4-2
d_gene: TRBD1
j_gene: TRBJ2-7
CDR3nt: TGTGCCAGCAGCCACTCCGGGACAGGGGCCTCCGAGCAGTACTTC
CDR3aa: CASSHSGTGASEQYF

abundance: NA
v_gene: TRBV15
d_gene: TRBD2
j_gene: TRBJ2-2
CDR3nt: TGTGCCACCGTAGGGACTAGCGGGAAGTCGAACACCGGGGAGCTGTTTTTT
CDR3aa: CATVGTSGKSNTGELFF

abundance: NA
v_gene: TRBV25-1
d_gene: TRBD2
j_gene: TRBJ2-4
CDR3nt: TGTGCCAGCAGTCAACTAGCGGGAGGGCTGGAGGCCAAAAACATTCAGTACTTC
CDR3aa: CASSQLAGGLEAKNIQYF

abundance: NA
v_gene: TRBV28
d_gene: NA
j_gene: TRBJ2-1
CDR3nt: TGTGCCAGCAGTTTGGAGGCGAAGCAGTTCTTC
CDR3aa: CASSLEAKQFF

abundance: once
v_gene: TRBV7-2
d_gene: TRBD2
j_gene: TRBJ2-1
CDR3nt: TGTGCCAGCAGCCACGGAGGGACTAGCGCCATCAATGAGCAGTTCTTC
CDR3aa: CASSHGGTSAINEQFF

abundance: NA
v_gene: TRBV19
d_gene: NA
j_gene: TRBJ1-5
CDR3nt: TGTGCCAGTAGTACGGCAGGTCCTTATAGCAATCAGCCCCAGCATTTT
CDR3aa: CASSTAGPYSNQPQHF

abundance: many
v_gene: TRBV10-1
d_gene: NA
j_gene: TRBJ2-1
CDR3nt: TGCGCCAGCAGCATTTCAAGACACCGACCTTACAATGAGCAGTTCTTC
CDR3aa: CASSISRHRPYNEQFF

abundance: once
v_gene: TRBV5-4
d_gene: NA
j_gene: TRBJ1-2
CDR3nt: TGTGCCAGCAGCTTGGGGGCCGAGTATGGCTACACCTTC
CDR3aa: CASSLGAEYGYTF

abundance: NA
v_gene: TRBV7-9
d_gene: TRBD1
j_gene: TRBJ2-5
CDR3nt: TGTGCCAGCAGCTTAGCAGGGGGCTCGGGAGAGACCCAGTACTTC
CDR3aa: CASSLAGGSGETQYF

abundance: NA
v_gene: TRBV30
d_gene: NA
j_gene: TRBJ1-4
CDR3nt: TGTGCCTGGAGTCCAACGGGTGAAAAACTGTTTTTT
CDR3aa: CAWSPTGEKLFF

abundance: NA
v_gene: TRBV5-1
d_gene: NA
j_gene: TRBJ2-1
CDR3nt: TGCGCCAGCAGCTTGGGGCAGTTTCCCTCCTACAATGAGCAGTTCTTC
CDR3aa: CASSLGQFPSYNEQFF

abundance: NA
v_gene: TRBV9
d_gene: TRBD2
j_gene: TRBJ2-7
CDR3nt: TGTGCCAGCAGCGTAGCAGGACTAGCAGCCGAGCAGTACTTC
CDR3aa: CASSVAGLAAEQYF

abundance: once
v_gene: TRBV7-6
d_gene: NA
j_gene: TRBJ2-7
CDR3nt: TGTGCCAGCAGCAATAGCGCTCTTAACGAGCAGTACTTC
CDR3aa: CASSNSALNEQYF

abundance: NA
v_gene: TRBV7-3
d_gene: NA
j_gene: TRBJ2-1
CDR3nt: TGTGCCAGCAGCTTCTTACTAGGCGTATACAATGAGCAGTTCTTC
CDR3aa: CASSFLLGVYNEQFF

abundance: NA
v_gene: TRBV18
d_gene: NA
j_gene: TRBJ2-7
CDR3nt: TGTGCCAGCTCACCGGGACTGGGGACCTACGAGCAGTACTTC
CDR3aa: CASSPGLGTYEQYF

abundance: few
v_gene: TRBV2
d_gene: NA
j_gene: TRBJ2-7
CDR3nt: TGTGCCAGCATGTCGGGGACAAGCTCCTACGAGCAGTACTTC
CDR3aa: CASMSGTSSYEQYF

abundance: NA
v_gene: TRBV5-4
d_gene: TRBD1
j_gene: TRBJ2-7
CDR3nt: TGTGCCAGCAGCTCACAGGGGGCGGGCGAGCAGTACTTC
CDR3aa: CASSSQGAGEQYF

abundance: NA
v_gene: TRBV11-2
d_gene: TRBD2
j_gene: TRBJ2-1
CDR3nt: TGTGCCAGCAGCTCCGGACTAGCGCCCTACAATGAGCAGTTCTTC
CDR3aa: CASSSGLAPYNEQFF

abundance: NA
v_gene: TRBV28
d_gene: TRBD2
j_gene: TRBJ2-7
CDR3nt: TGTGCCAGCAATCCGGGAGGAGGCGAGCAGTACTTC
CDR3aa: CASNPGGGEQYF

abundance: NA
v_gene: TRBV28
d_gene: NA
j_gene: TRBJ2-7
CDR3nt: TGTGCCAGCAGTTTATTTGGCGGCCTCCTAAGGGAGCAGTACTTC
CDR3aa: CASSLFGGLLREQYF

abundance: few
v_gene: TRBV7-9
d_gene: NA
j_gene: TRBJ1-2
CDR3nt: TGTGCCAGCAGCTTACTATATGGCTACACCTTC
CDR3aa: CASSLLYGYTF

abundance: NA
v_gene: TRBV27
d_gene: NA
j_gene: TRBJ2-1
CDR3nt: TGTGCCAGCAGTACAAACAATGAGCAGTTCTTC
CDR3aa: CASSTNNEQFF

abundance: few
v_gene: TRBV7-9
d_gene: TRBD1
j_gene: TRBJ2-5
CDR3nt: TGTGCCAGCAGCCCGGGACAGGGGGGGGAGACCCAGTACTTC
CDR3aa: CASSPGQGGETQYF

abundance: few
v_gene: TRBV11-2
d_gene: NA
j_gene: TRBJ2-7
CDR3nt: TGTGCCAGCAGCTCGACAATCGGGACATACTTC
CDR3aa: CASSSTIGTYF

abundance: NA
v_gene: TRBV5-1
d_gene: NA
j_gene: TRBJ2-1
CDR3nt: TGCGCCAGCAGCCGGTTGGGGCAAAGCTCCTACAATGAGCAGTTCTTC
CDR3aa: CASSRLGQSSYNEQFF

abundance: once
v_gene: TRBV5-1
d_gene: NA
j_gene: TRBJ2-2
CDR3nt: TGCGCCAGCAGCCCCTATGACAGGACATCGAACACCGGGGAGCTGTTTTTT
CDR3aa: CASSPYDRTSNTGELFF

abundance: NA
v_gene: TRBV28
d_gene: NA
j_gene: TRBJ1-5
CDR3nt: TGTGCCAGCAGTTTCCGGACAGCCGCGAGCAATCAGCCCCAGCATTTT
CDR3aa: CASSFRTAASNQPQHF

abundance: NA
v_gene: TRBV11-2
d_gene: TRBD1
j_gene: TRBJ1-4
CDR3nt: TGTGCCACAGCCCAACGACAGGGACGAGAAAAACTGTTTTTT
CDR3aa: CATAQRQGREKLFF

abundance: NA
v_gene: TRBV15
d_gene: NA
j_gene: TRBJ1-4
CDR3nt: TGTGCCACCAGCAGAGACAGTGGGGGGGTTAATGAAAAACTGTTTTTT
CDR3aa: CATSRDSGGVNEKLFF

abundance: NA
v_gene: TRBV7-9
d_gene: TRBD1
j_gene: TRBJ1-1
CDR3nt: TGTGCCAGCAGCTCCCCGGGACAGTTCGAAGCTTTCTTT
CDR3aa: CASSSPGQFEAFF

abundance: NA
v_gene: TRBV6-1
d_gene: TRBD1
j_gene: TRBJ2-2
CDR3nt: TGTGCCAGCAGCGAACAGGGGGCGAACACCGGGGAGCTGTTTTTT
CDR3aa: CASSEQGANTGELFF

abundance: few
v_gene: TRBV5-6
d_gene: TRBD1
j_gene: TRBJ2-7
CDR3nt: TGTGCCAGCAGCTCGAGAGGGACAGGACTCTACGAGCAGTACTTC
CDR3aa: CASSSRGTGLYEQYF

abundance: NA
v_gene: TRBV11-3
d_gene: TRBD2
j_gene: TRBJ2-3
CDR3nt: TGTGCCAGCAGCTCCGGGGGGGAAGATACGCAGTATTTT
CDR3aa: CASSSGGEDTQYF

abundance: NA
v_gene: TRBV29-1
d_gene: NA
j_gene: TRBJ2-3
CDR3nt: TGCAGCGTTAGTAGGACAGTCACAGATACGCAGTATTTT
CDR3aa: CSVSRTVTDTQYF

abundance: few
v_gene: TRBV4-3
d_gene: TRBD1
j_gene: TRBJ1-2
CDR3nt: TGCGCCAGCAGCCACCTACAGGGGAGGACGAGCGGCTACACCTTC
CDR3aa: CASSHLQGRTSGYTF

abundance: NA
v_gene: TRBV4-3
d_gene: TRBD1
j_gene: TRBJ2-2
CDR3nt: TGCGCCAGCAGCCAAGCCCACGGACAGGGGGCGAACACCGGGGAGCTGTTTTTT
CDR3aa: CASSQAHGQGANTGELFF

abundance: NA
v_gene: TRBV5-1
d_gene: TRBD2
j_gene: TRBJ2-1
CDR3nt: TGCGCCAGCACGGGACTAGCGGGAGCCGCCCACAATGAGCAGTTCTTC
CDR3aa: CASTGLAGAAHNEQFF

abundance: NA
v_gene: TRBV5-1
d_gene: TRBD1
j_gene: TRBJ2-7
CDR3nt: TGCGCCAGCAGCTTGTCATACAGGGGCTACGAGCAGTACTTC
CDR3aa: CASSLSYRGYEQYF

abundance: NA
v_gene: TRBV10-3
d_gene: TRBD2
j_gene: TRBJ2-3
CDR3nt: TGTGCCATCAGGAGGACTAGCGGGAGGGTAGATACGCAGTATTTT
CDR3aa: CAIRRTSGRVDTQYF

abundance: NA
v_gene: TRBV27
d_gene: TRBD2
j_gene: TRBJ2-2
CDR3nt: TGTGCCAGCAGAAAAAGGGCTAGCGGGACCCCCCACACCGGGGAGCTGTTTTTT
CDR3aa: CASRKRASGTPHTGELFF

abundance: NA
v_gene: TRBV2
d_gene: TRBD1
j_gene: TRBJ2-1
CDR3nt: TGTGCCAACCCCACCGGGACAGGGGCCTACAATGAGCAGTTCTTC
CDR3aa: CANPTGTGAYNEQFF

abundance: NA
v_gene: TRBV7-3
d_gene: NA
j_gene: TRBJ1-1
CDR3nt: TGTGCCAGCAGCTCCGGGGGAAACACTGAAGCTTTCTTT
CDR3aa: CASSSGGNTEAFF

abundance: NA
v_gene: TRBV11-3
d_gene: TRBD1
j_gene: TRBJ1-1
CDR3nt: TGTGCCAGCAGCTCAGGGACAGGCCGGAGAGCTTTCTTT
CDR3aa: CASSSGTGRRAFF

abundance: NA
v_gene: TRBV5-4
d_gene: NA
j_gene: TRBJ2-2
CDR3nt: TGTGCCAGCAGCTTGGGCCATGCGGGTAGGGCCACCGGGGAGCTGTTTTTT
CDR3aa: CASSLGHAGRATGELFF

abundance: once
v_gene: TRBV7-9
d_gene: TRBD1
j_gene: TRBJ2-3
CDR3nt: TGTGCCAGCAGCTTAGAGGGGGCGAGGGATACGCAGTATTTT
CDR3aa: CASSLEGARDTQYF

abundance: NA
v_gene: TRBV9
d_gene: TRBD1
j_gene: TRBJ2-1
CDR3nt: TGTGCCAGCAGCGTAGGTGGGACAGGGGCTAATGAGCAGTTCTTC
CDR3aa: CASSVGGTGANEQFF

abundance: NA
v_gene: TRBV10-3
d_gene: TRBD1
j_gene: TRBJ1-1
CDR3nt: TGTGCCATCAGTCCGTGGACAGGCCTTGGTGTGCGGGCTTTCTTT
CDR3aa: CAISPWTGLGVRAFF

abundance: NA
v_gene: TRBV5-1
d_gene: NA
j_gene: TRBJ1-3
CDR3nt: TGCGCCAGCAGCTTGGCCGGAGTGAGCTCTGGAAACACCATATATTTT
CDR3aa: CASSLAGVSSGNTIYF

abundance: NA
v_gene: TRBV2
d_gene: NA
j_gene: TRBJ1-1
CDR3nt: TGTGCCAGCACCCTTAACACTGAAGCTTTCTTT
CDR3aa: CASTLNTEAFF

abundance: NA
v_gene: TRBV7-2
d_gene: NA
j_gene: TRBJ1-2
CDR3nt: TGTGCCAGCAGCTCCAATCGGGTAGTCGGCTACACCTTC
CDR3aa: CASSSNRVVGYTF

abundance: NA
v_gene: TRBV5-4
d_gene: NA
j_gene: TRBJ1-4
CDR3nt: TGTGCCAGCAGCTCGATGACAGGCGATAATGAAAAACTGTTTTTT
CDR3aa: CASSSMTGDNEKLFF

abundance: NA
v_gene: TRBV5-1
d_gene: NA
j_gene: TRBJ1-5
CDR3nt: TGCGCCAGCAGCCTAGGGGTCGATCAGCCCCAGCATTTT
CDR3aa: CASSLGVDQPQHF

abundance: NA
v_gene: TRBV28
d_gene: TRBD2
j_gene: TRBJ2-1
CDR3nt: TGTGCCAGCAGTTATAGCGGGACCTACAATGAGCAGTTCTTC
CDR3aa: CASSYSGTYNEQFF

abundance: NA
v_gene: TRBV28
d_gene: TRBD2
j_gene: TRBJ2-1
CDR3nt: TGTGCCAGCAGTTTAACGAGCGGGAGCTCCTACAATGAGCAGTTCTTC
CDR3aa: CASSLTSGSSYNEQFF

abundance: NA
v_gene: TRBV29-1
d_gene: NA
j_gene: TRBJ2-2
CDR3nt: TGCAGCGTTGTAGGAGAATCCGGGGAGCTGTTTTTT
CDR3aa: CSVVGESGELFF

abundance: NA
v_gene: TRBV9
d_gene: TRBD2
j_gene: TRBJ2-5
CDR3nt: TGTGCCAGCAGCGTAGGTAGAGGCGGGAGCCAAGAGACCCAGTACTTC
CDR3aa: CASSVGRGGSQETQYF

abundance: NA
v_gene: TRBV10-3
d_gene: TRBD2
j_gene: TRBJ2-1
CDR3nt: TGTGCCATCAGTGTGGGGACTAGCGACTACAATGAGCAGTTCTTC
CDR3aa: CAISVGTSDYNEQFF

abundance: NA
v_gene: TRBV10-2
d_gene: NA
j_gene: TRBJ1-2
CDR3nt: TGCGCCAGCACCACAGGGAACTATGGCTACACCTTC
CDR3aa: CASTTGNYGYTF

abundance: NA
v_gene: TRBV2
d_gene: TRBD2
j_gene: TRBJ2-3
CDR3nt: TGTTCCCGACGGCGGGAGGGTCGCGGGGGAGATACGCAGTATTTT
CDR3aa: CSRRREGRGGDTQYF